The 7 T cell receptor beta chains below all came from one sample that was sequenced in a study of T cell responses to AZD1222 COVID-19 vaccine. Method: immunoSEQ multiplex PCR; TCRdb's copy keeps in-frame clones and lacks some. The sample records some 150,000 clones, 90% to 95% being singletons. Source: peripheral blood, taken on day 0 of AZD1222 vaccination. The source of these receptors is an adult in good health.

CDR3 residues: CASSYSRTINTEAFF. CDR3 coding DNA: TGTGCCAGCAGTTACTCGAGGACTATTAACACTGAAGCTTTCTTT. The genes are TRBV6-5 and TRBJ1-1, with no clear D. V lost 0 bases to trimming and J lost 2 bases, with 10 bases between them. This CDR3 comprises 15 residues. The germline V gene encodes CDR1 MNHEY and CDR2 SVGAGI.

The CDR3 nucleotides read TGCGCCAGCAGCATGGGACAGGGTGAATCACCCCTCCACTTT. It codes for CASSMGQGESPLHF. V gene TRBV5-1 combines with J gene TRBJ1-6, with 9 bases lining up with TRBD1. V trimming: 4 bases; J trimming: 10 bases; junction bases outside the gene matches: 6. CDR3 size: 14 residues. In germline, CDR1 is SGHRS, CDR2 YFSETQ.

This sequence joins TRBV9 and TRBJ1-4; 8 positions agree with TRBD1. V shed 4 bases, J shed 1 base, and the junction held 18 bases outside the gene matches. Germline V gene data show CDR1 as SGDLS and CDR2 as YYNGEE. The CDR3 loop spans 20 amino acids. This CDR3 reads CASSSGEPTGVIGTNEKLFF. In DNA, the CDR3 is TGTGCCAGCAGCTCAGGGGAACCGACAGGGGTGATTGGAACTAATGAAAAACTGTTTTTT.

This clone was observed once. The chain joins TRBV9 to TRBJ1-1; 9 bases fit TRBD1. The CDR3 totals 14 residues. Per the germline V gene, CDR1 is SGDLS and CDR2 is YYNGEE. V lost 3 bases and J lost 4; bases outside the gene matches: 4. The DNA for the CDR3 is TGTGCCAGCAGCGGACAGGGGGTACGCACTGAAGCTTTCTTT. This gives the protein CASSGQGVRTEAFF.

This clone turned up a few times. CDR3 bases: TGTGCCAGCAGCCAAGAAGGTCAGCCCCAGCATTTT. This gives the protein CASSQEGQPQHF. This chain connects TRBV3-1 (or the pseudogene TRBV3-2) to TRBJ1-5; unclear D gene. Trimming took 0 bases from V and 6 from J, leaving 3 bases between them. Germline loops: CDR1 LGHDT, CDR2 YNNKEL (reference sequence). CDR3 length equals 12 residues.

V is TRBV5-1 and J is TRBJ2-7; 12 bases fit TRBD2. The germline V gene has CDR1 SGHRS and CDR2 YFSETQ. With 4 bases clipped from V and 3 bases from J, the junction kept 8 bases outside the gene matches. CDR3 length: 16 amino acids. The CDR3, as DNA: TGCGCCAGCAGCCCTGCCCCGACTAGCGGGAGCTACGAGCAGTACTTC. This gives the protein CASSPAPTSGSYEQYF.

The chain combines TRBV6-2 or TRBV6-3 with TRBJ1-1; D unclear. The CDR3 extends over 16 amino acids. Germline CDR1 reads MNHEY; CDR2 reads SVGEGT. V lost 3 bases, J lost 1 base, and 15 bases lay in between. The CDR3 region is CASSYMIRGANTEAFF. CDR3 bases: TGTGCCAGCAGTTATATGATCCGTGGAGCGAACACTGAAGCTTTCTTT.